The clone carrying this TCR beta chain was picked up one time. This record belongs to a study of blood T cell repertoires in COVID-19. In the study overall: COVID-19 samples collected from the United States, Italy and Spain covered acute and convalescent phases. Sources were T cells, B-cell-depleted T cells, or PBMCs; the material itself was cDNA or gDNA.

V dropped 2 bases and J dropped 4 bases, with 8 bases sitting between them. The CDR3 is made up of 13 amino acids. Enrolment of Seattle patients took place during active infection, and they were followed longitudinally. Original methodology: Estimates of nucleated cell counts were drawn from the amplification of reference gene primers. The method was immunoSEQ multiplex PCR; TCRdb's version includes in-frame clones alone and lacks a portion of them. For V, J and clone size, that table is used; D and trimming come from the DNA. The sample has hundreds of thousands of clones, under 90% seen once; the top ten hold over 8.5%.

The chain joins TRBV12-3 or TRBV12-4 to TRBJ1-2; D may be TRBD1 (6 bases). The sequence derives from a woman younger than 45 with COVID-19, enrolled during active disease. The sequenced sample consisted of peripheral blood. The CDR3 sequence: CASSLLTGYGYTF. The CDR3 nucleotides are TGTGCCAGCAGTTTATTGACAGGCTATGGCTACACCTTC.